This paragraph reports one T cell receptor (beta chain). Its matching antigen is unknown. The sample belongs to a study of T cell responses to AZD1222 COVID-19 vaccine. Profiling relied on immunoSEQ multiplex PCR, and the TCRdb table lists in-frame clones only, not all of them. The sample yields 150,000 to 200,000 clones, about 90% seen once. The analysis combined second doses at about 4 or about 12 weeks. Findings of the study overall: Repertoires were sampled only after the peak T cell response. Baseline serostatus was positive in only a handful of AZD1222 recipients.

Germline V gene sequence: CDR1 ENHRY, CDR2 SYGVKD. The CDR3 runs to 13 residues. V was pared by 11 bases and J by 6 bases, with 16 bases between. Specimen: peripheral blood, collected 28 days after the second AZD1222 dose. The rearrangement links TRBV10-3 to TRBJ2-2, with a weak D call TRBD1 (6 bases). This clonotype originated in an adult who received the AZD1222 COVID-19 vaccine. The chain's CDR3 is CAAATQGPGELFF. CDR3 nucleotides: TGTGCCGCCGCAACACAGGGACCCGGGGAGCTGTTTTTT.